Each of the 22 T cell receptor beta chains below was sequenced from the same sample in a study of T-cell memory formation after mild COVID-19. TCRdb itself ran the 5' RACE reads through MiXCR, one entry per CDR3 protein. The repertoire includes roughly 350,000 distinct CDR3 sequences, roughly 13% of them detected once, and roughly 20% sits in the top ten. The sample was PBMCs or a T cell subset sorted from them (not recorded which). The receptor set was obtained from a young man who had mild COVID-19 (a few samples of this study predate the infection). Cell type and time point are not known.

This sequence joins TRBV7-2 and TRBJ1-6; TRBD1 might be the D (6 bases). The germline V and J ends were trimmed by 1 base and 9 bases, with 19 bases remaining between them. From germline, CDR1 is SGHTA and CDR2 FQGNSA. The CDR3 covers 17 residues. CDR3 nucleotide sequence: TGTGCCAGCAGCTTAGACGGGGGGGCAGGGAGGAGTTCACCCCTCCACTTT. Its translation is CASSLDGGAGRSSPLHF.

CDR3 DNA sequence: TGTGCCAGCAGCCTCTCAGTGGCAGCGAGCAATCAGCCCCAGCATTTT. The encoded protein is CASSLSVAASNQPQHF. The rearrangement uses TRBV3-1 and TRBJ1-5; D ambiguous. CDR1 and CDR2 (germline): LGHDT, YNNKEL (reference sequence). CDR3 size: 16 residues. V was trimmed by 4 bases and J by 1 base, leaving 14 bases between them.

The genes are TRBV5-4 and TRBJ2-3; D perhaps matches TRBD1 (6 bases). Deletions cut 4 bases from V and 5 bases from J, with 17 bases between. The CDR3 has 15 amino acids. The germline CDR1 and CDR2 sequences are SGHNT and YYREEE (reference sequence). CDR3 bases: TGTGCCAGCAGCGCAACAGAGGGGGTGCGAGATACGCAGTATTTT. It specifies CASSATEGVRDTQYF.

This clonotype was seen at least ten times. The rearrangement joins TRBV18 to TRBJ2-1; 11 bases fit TRBD2. V lost 3 bases to trimming and J lost 4 bases; unmatched junction nucleotides: 8. Germline CDR1 and CDR2: KGHSH and LQKENI. CDR3 length equals 17 residues. CDR3 in amino acids: CASSPRLAGTSYNEQFF. Written as DNA, the CDR3 is TGTGCCAGCTCACCGCGACTAGCGGGGACCTCTTACAATGAGCAGTTCTTC.

This clonotype was observed a handful of times. The chain employs TRBV9 and TRBJ1-2, with D unresolved. The CDR3 loop spans 15 amino acids. Trimming cost V 1 base and J 4 bases, with 14 bases left between them. The germline CDR1 and CDR2 sequences are SGDLS and YYNGEE. CDR3 loop: CASSVSPEEIYGYTF. In nucleotides, the CDR3 is TGTGCCAGCAGCGTATCCCCGGAGGAGATCTATGGCTACACCTTC.

This clonotype was counted between two and nine times. This sequence joins TRBV28 and TRBJ2-5, with 10 bases fitting TRBD2. CDR3 size: 14 residues. Germline loops: CDR1 MDHEN, CDR2 SYDVKM. V shed 6 bases and J 1 base; nucleotides not matched to a gene: 2. As DNA, the CDR3 is TGTGCCAGCAGAAGCGGGGGGGCCCAAGAGACCCAGTACTTC. This sequence encodes CASRSGGAQETQYF.

This clonotype occurred many times. The chain's CDR3 is CASSDPFVVTQYF. The CDR3 coding sequence is TGTGCCAGCAGTGACCCCTTCGTGGTGACGCAGTATTTT. The rearrangement joins TRBV25-1 to TRBJ2-3; D is uncertain. Germline V gene sequence: CDR1 MGHDK, CDR2 SYGVNS. This CDR3 region has 13 residues. V lost 3 bases and J 9 bases, leaving 13 bases between the germline ends.

This clonotype was seen at least ten times. This rearrangement joins TRBV4-3 to TRBJ2-7; 9 positions match TRBD2. Germline CDR1 reads LGHNA; CDR2 reads YSLEER. V gave up 0 bases and J gave up 6 bases; unmatched junction bases: 6. CDR3 size: 15 residues. DNA for the CDR3: TGCGCCAGCAGCCAAGAAGCTAGCGGGGTTTCCGAGCAGTACTTC. It encodes CASSQEASGVSEQYF.

V gene TRBV5-4 combines with J gene TRBJ2-3, with 7 bases that match TRBD2. V dropped 0 bases and J dropped 2; count of bases not matched to a gene: 3. Germline CDR1 SGHNT, CDR2 YYREEE (reference sequence). The CDR3 runs to 15 residues. The CDR3 sequence is CASSLVSGATDTQYF. As DNA, the CDR3 is TGTGCCAGCAGCTTGGTGAGCGGGGCCACAGATACGCAGTATTTT.

The V gene is TRBV7-9, the J gene TRBJ2-4; D not resolved. The CDR3 is 16 residues long. Germline V gives CDR1 SEHNR, CDR2 FQNEAQ (reference sequence). Trimming cost V 1 base and J 7 bases, with 17 bases left between them. CDR3 nucleotides: TGTGCCAGCAGCTTAGGGTTTTCGGAGACAAGCAACATTCAGTACTTC. Translated: CASSLGFSETSNIQYF.

This clonotype appeared many times. V is TRBV7-2 and J is TRBJ2-1, with D hard to call. CDR3 length: 13 residues. In germline, CDR1 is SGHTA, CDR2 FQGNSA. V was trimmed by 5 bases and J by 8 bases, leaving 13 bases between them. CDR3 amino acids: CASSPSHFHEQFF. CDR3 coding DNA: TGTGCCAGCAGCCCGTCGCACTTCCATGAGCAGTTCTTC.

There are a few counts of this clonotype. V usage is TRBV28 and J usage is TRBJ2-3; unclear D gene. CDR1 is MDHEN, CDR2 SYDVKM, per germline. Trimming pared 2 bases from V and 1 base from J, leaving 19 bases between. The CDR3 is made up of 18 amino acids. This CDR3 reads CASSLTPWASVRTDTQYF. The CDR3 nucleotides read TGTGCCAGCAGTTTAACCCCTTGGGCGTCCGTGCGCACAGATACGCAGTATTTT.

This rearrangement joins TRBV7-2 to TRBJ2-1, with TRBD1 as a possible D gene (5 bases). Trimming stripped 5 bases from V and 9 bases from J, with 14 bases between. Germline assignment: CDR1 SGHTA and CDR2 FQGNSA. CDR3 size: 13 residues. CDR3 in amino acids: CASSPRGFLEQFF. The CDR3 DNA reads TGTGCCAGCAGCCCTAGGGGCTTTCTTGAGCAGTTCTTC.

This clonotype was seen repeatedly, ten times or more. V is TRBV12-3 or TRBV12-4 and J is TRBJ2-7; D might be TRBD1 or TRBD2, each matching 5 bases. V was pared by 5 bases and J by 11 bases, with 13 bases between. This CDR3 has 11 residues. In DNA form, the CDR3 reads TGTGCCAGCAGTGACCGGGGCAGGGAGTACTTC. Its translation: CASSDRGREYF.

V usage is TRBV6-5 and J usage is TRBJ1-3; D not resolved. The germline V gene encodes CDR1 MNHEY and CDR2 SVGAGI. Deletions cut 7 bases from V and 2 bases from J, with 15 bases between. The CDR3 totals 15 residues. Here the CDR3 DNA reads TGTGCCAGCAAGGTGGGGTCCTCTCCTGGAAACACCATATATTTT. Translation: CASKVGSSPGNTIYF.

This clonotype has just a few counts. This chain joins TRBV7-9 and TRBJ2-4; possibly TRBD2 for D (7 bases). Germline CDR1 and CDR2: SEHNR and FQNEAQ (reference sequence). V gave up 2 bases and J gave up 2 bases, with 10 bases separating them. This CDR3 has 15 amino acids. CDR3 coding DNA: TGTGCCAGCAGCTTACCCGGGGGGCCCAAAAACATTCAGTACTTC. Protein: CASSLPGGPKNIQYF.

This clonotype was seen many times. The chain couples TRBV28 to TRBJ2-5; D may be TRBD2 (5 bases). V lost 3 bases, J lost 2 bases, and 7 bases lay in between. The CDR3 contains 13 residues. The germline gives CDR1 MDHEN, CDR2 SYDVKM. The CDR3, as DNA: TGTGCCAGCAGTTTCGGGGATCAAGAGACCCAGTACTTC. This sequence encodes CASSFGDQETQYF. Full variable domain (rest looked up from reference TRBV28 and TRBJ2-5): DVKVTQSSRYLVKRTGEKVFLECVQDMDHENMFWYRQDPGLGLRLIYFSYDVKMKEKGDIPEGYSVSREKKERFSLILESASTNQTSMYLCASSFGDQETQYFGPGTRLLVL.

This clonotype was seen a few times. The chain combines TRBV7-2 with TRBJ2-5; a possible D gene is TRBD2 (5 bases). Trimming removed 5 bases at V and 6 bases at J, with 16 bases between. Looked up from germline, CDR1 is SGHTA and CDR2 is FQGNSA. CDR3 length equals 14 residues. The CDR3 region has the DNA TGTGCCAGCAGCCACGACCGGTCGGGAAAGACCCAGTACTTC. Its translation is CASSHDRSGKTQYF.

This clonotype showed up just a few times. CDR3 region: CASSLHAGEQYV. CDR3 DNA sequence: TGTGCCAGCAGCCTACATGCGGGCGAGCAGTACGTC. V is TRBV7-9 and J is TRBJ2-7; D may be TRBD2 (5 bases). Germline V gene data show CDR1 as SEHNR and CDR2 as FQNEAQ (reference sequence). Trimming pared 5 bases from V and 6 bases from J, leaving 11 bases between. This CDR3 has 12 amino acids.

This clonotype was found many times. J is TRBJ2-3 and V is TRBV29-1, with D perhaps matching TRBD1 (6 bases). The CDR3 loop spans 13 amino acids. V was pared by 0 bases and J by 6 bases, with 10 bases between. Germline CDR1 is SQVTM and CDR2 is ANQGSEA. The CDR3 region has the DNA TGCAGCGTTGAAGATGGGGGCTCGGATACGCAGTATTTT. This codes for CSVEDGGSDTQYF.

This clonotype was counted at least ten times. The chain recombines TRBV6-2 or TRBV6-3 with TRBJ1-5, with D hard to call. The CDR3 loop spans 13 amino acids. Per the germline V gene, CDR1 is MNHEY and CDR2 is SVGEGT. V lost 0 bases and J 10 bases, leaving 10 bases between the germline ends. The CDR3 loop is CASSYSEARPQHF. The CDR3 region has the DNA TGTGCCAGCAGTTACTCCGAGGCCCGACCCCAGCATTTT.

The CDR3 DNA reads as TGTGCCAGCAGCTCTGGGACAAGCCTCTCCTACGAGCAGTACTTC. Translating it yields CASSSGTSLSYEQYF. The chain has TRBV6-5 and TRBJ2-7, with D tentatively TRBD1 (6 bases). The CDR3 covers 15 residues. V was cut by 6 bases and J by 0 bases, with 15 bases left in between. Germline CDR1 is MNHEY and CDR2 is SVGAGI.